Shown below are 9 T cell receptor beta chains from a single sample sequenced in a study of shared clonotypes between healthy human individuals. The table came from immunoSEQ multiplex PCR; TCRdb's copy has only in-frame clones and leaves some out. This sample has about 510,000 clones, with over 60% found just once. Sequencing input: PBMCs. Receptors originate from a woman aged 40 to 55 in good health. Some clones in this sample may be carry-over from other donors' samples.

The chain joins TRBV5-4 to TRBJ2-1; 8 bases fit TRBD2. Germline CDR1 SGHNT, CDR2 YYREEE (reference sequence). Trimming at V came to 4 bases and at J to 4 bases, leaving 10 bases not matched to a gene. This CDR3 has 16 residues. The CDR3 reads CASSKKSGSGYNEQFF. Here the CDR3 DNA reads TGTGCCAGCAGCAAAAAAAGCGGGAGTGGATACAATGAGCAGTTCTTC.

This chain joins TRBV11-2 and TRBJ2-7; possibly TRBD1 for D (5 bases). Trimming took off 5 bases at V and 5 bases at J, with 13 bases between the two ends. The CDR3 is made up of 13 amino acids. CDR1 SGHAT and CDR2 FQNNGV come from the germline V gene. The DNA for the CDR3 is TGTGCCAGCAGCCGACAGCCAGACCACGAGCAGTACTTC. As protein: CASSRQPDHEQYF. The variable domain in full, with the rest retrieved from reference TRBV11-2 and TRBJ2-7, is EAGVAQSPRYKIIEKRQSVAFWCNPISGHATLYWYQQILGQGPKLLIQFQNNGVVDDSQLPKDRFSAERLKGVDSTLKIQPAKLEDSAVYLCASSRQPDHEQYFGPGTRLTVT.

The chain couples TRBV6-4 to TRBJ1-1; the D gene is possibly TRBD1 (5 bases). Trimming cost V 5 bases and J 2 bases, with 12 bases left between them. The CDR3 covers 14 residues. CDR1 and CDR2 from the germline V gene are MRHNA and SNTAGT. CDR3 sequence (DNA): TGTGCCAGCAGTCGGGACGGTGGTAACACTGAAGCTTTCTTT. Translating gives CASSRDGGNTEAFF.

The rearrangement links TRBV5-6 to TRBJ1-2; the D is unclear. The V end was cut by 1 base, the J end by 4 bases, with 5 bases between. This CDR3 has 12 amino acids. CDR1 is SGHDT, CDR2 YYEEEE, per germline. The CDR3 region has the DNA TGTGCCAGCAGCTTGTTAAGCTATGGCTACACCTTC. It translates to CASSLLSYGYTF.

The rearrangement joins TRBV5-1 to TRBJ2-5; D gene uncertain. Germline values: CDR1 SGHRS, CDR2 YFSETQ. V gave up 1 base and J gave up 3 bases, with 4 bases separating them. This CDR3 contains 12 residues. CDR3 sequence (DNA): TGCGCCAGCAGCTTGCTAGAAGAGACCCAGTACTTC. It codes for CASSLLEETQYF.

The chain carries TRBV4-2 and TRBJ1-2, with 8 nucleotides matching TRBD1. CDR3 length: 13 amino acids. Trimming at V came to 4 bases and at J to 6 bases, leaving 4 bases not matched to a gene. From germline, CDR1 is LGHNA and CDR2 YNFKEQ. The CDR3 DNA reads as TGTGCCAGCAGCCCTCAGGGACAGGATGGCTACACCTTC. Translating it yields CASSPQGQDGYTF.

Concerning this clone: Sequence at one end of the junction differs from germline and may be a read error. Here the CDR3 DNA reads TGTGCTAGCAGCTTGGGAGCGGGAGGACGCTACGAGCAGTACTTC. It codes for CASSLGAGGRYEQYF. This rearrangement joins TRBV7-7 to TRBJ2-7; TRBD2 aligns across 9 bases. Germline lookup yields CDR1 SSHAT and CDR2 FNYEAQ (reference sequence). CDR3 length: 15 amino acids.

The V call is TRBV9, the J call TRBJ1-5; no clear D gene. In germline, CDR1 is SGDLS, CDR2 YYNGEE. The CDR3 contains 13 residues. V was trimmed by 3 bases and J by 7 bases, leaving 11 bases between them. The CDR3 spells CASSGYGEQPQHF. CDR3 coding DNA: TGTGCCAGCAGCGGGTATGGTGAGCAGCCCCAGCATTTT.

J is TRBJ2-3 and V is TRBV4-1, with 8 bases matching TRBD2. This CDR3 is 15 amino acids long. Germline CDR1 is MGHRA and CDR2 is YSYEKL. V trimming: 1 base; J trimming: 4 bases; junction bases outside the gene matches: 4. The CDR3 region has the DNA TGCGCCAGCAGCCAAGGAGGACTAGCTCCAGATACGCAGTATTTT. Translation gives CASSQGGLAPDTQYF.